These T cell receptor beta chains were read from a single sample in a study of blood T cell repertoires in COVID-19. TCRdb's table, derived via immunoSEQ multiplex PCR, lists solely in-frame clones and lacks some. The sample yields fewer than 250,000 clones, about four fifths seen once. Sequenced material: PBMCs or T cells enriched from blood (not recorded which). These receptors all come from a man in his 60s who had recovered from COVID-19. Both conserved end residues are part of each CDR3. A D gene is named only where the DNA matches it firmly. Expanded clones get a size class; other rows say once, few or many, or leave the size out.

abundance: -
len: 14
v_gene: TRBV19
d_gene: -
j_gene: TRBJ1-5
CDR3nt: TGTGCCAGTACCCTGGGGGGATCGGGGCAGCCCCAGCATTTT
CDR3aa: CASTLGGSGQPQHF

abundance: -
len: 15
v_gene: TRBV27
d_gene: TRBD2
j_gene: TRBJ2-3
CDR3nt: TGTGCCAGCAGACTCCTAGCGGGGGGGCAACATACGCAGTATTTT
CDR3aa: CASRLLAGGQHTQYF

abundance: -
len: 14
v_gene: TRBV15
d_gene: TRBD1
j_gene: TRBJ1-4
CDR3nt: TGTGCCACCAGCAGGGACAGGACAGATGAAAAACTGTTTTTT
CDR3aa: CATSRDRTDEKLFF

abundance: -
len: 15
v_gene: TRBV7-9
d_gene: -
j_gene: TRBJ1-1
CDR3nt: TGTGCCAGCAGCTTAGCGTCGGGTATGAACACTGAAGCTTTCTTT
CDR3aa: CASSLASGMNTEAFF

abundance: -
len: 13
v_gene: TRBV24-1
d_gene: -
j_gene: TRBJ1-2
CDR3nt: TGTGCCTCGTCACCGGGAGCTAACTATGGCTACACCTTC
CDR3aa: CASSPGANYGYTF

abundance: -
len: 14
v_gene: TRBV28
d_gene: -
j_gene: TRBJ1-5
CDR3nt: TGTGCCAGCAGGGACTGGCGGAACAATCAGCCCCAGCATTTT
CDR3aa: CASRDWRNNQPQHF

abundance: -
len: 15
v_gene: TRBV5-5
d_gene: TRBD1
j_gene: TRBJ2-3
CDR3nt: TGTGCCAGCAGCCCAGGACAGGGAGACACAGATACGCAGTATTTT
CDR3aa: CASSPGQGDTDTQYF

abundance: -
len: 14
v_gene: TRBV2
d_gene: -
j_gene: TRBJ2-7
CDR3nt: TGTGCCAGCAGCTGGACAAGGGGGAACTACGAGCAGTACTTC
CDR3aa: CASSWTRGNYEQYF

abundance: -
len: 12
v_gene: TRBV3-1/TRBV3-2
d_gene: -
j_gene: TRBJ1-2
CDR3nt: TGTGCCAGCAGCCAAGGAGGGATTGGCTACACCTTC
CDR3aa: CASSQGGIGYTF

abundance: once
len: 15
v_gene: TRBV6-2/TRBV6-3
d_gene: TRBD1
j_gene: TRBJ1-1
CDR3nt: TGTGCCAGCAGTTACCCACAGGGGGCTTACACTGAAGCTTTCTTT
CDR3aa: CASSYPQGAYTEAFF